Listed below are T cell receptor beta chains from one sample, sequenced in a study of PD-1 blockade in classical Hodgkin lymphoma. Using immunoSEQ multiplex PCR, the repertoire was profiled, and TCRdb retains in-frame clones only, with some absent. The table includes 20,000 to 30,000 clones, approximately 80% detected once. Sequences were derived from peripheral blood mononuclear cells (PBMCs), sampled at baseline. Every receptor here comes from a human donor with classical Hodgkin lymphoma. CDR3s include the opening cysteine and the closing phenylalanine or tryptophan. The D gene is left open where the match is weak. Size is omitted from some rows. Given values are once, few, many or a class for expanded clones.

clone size,J gene,V gene,D gene,CDR3 DNA,CDR3 protein
NA,TRBJ1-2,TRBV30,TRBD1,TGTGCCTCCCAGGGGGCTCTCGAACAATACTATGGCTACACCTTC,CASQGALEQYYGYTF
few,TRBJ1-6,TRBV18,NA,TGTGCCAGCTCACCTGGGGGGGGAGATCATTCACCCCTCCACTTT,CASSPGGGDHSPLHF
NA,TRBJ2-7,TRBV6-1,TRBD1,TGTGCCAGCAATGCTAGACAGGGATCCTACGAGCAGTACTTC,CASNARQGSYEQYF
NA,TRBJ1-2,TRBV15,NA,TGTGCCACCAGCATTGGGGGTTCGTCCAACTATGGCTACACCTTC,CATSIGGSSNYGYTF
NA,TRBJ2-2,TRBV11-1,NA,TGTGCCAGCAGCCCGGGACCTAACACCGGGGAGCTGTTTTTT,CASSPGPNTGELFF
NA,TRBJ1-6,TRBV7-2,NA,TGTGCCAGCAGGATGGGGACGTCAAATTCACCCCTCCACTTT,CASRMGTSNSPLHF
few,TRBJ2-3,TRBV19,NA,TGTGCCAGTAGTATTTTGGCGAGTGTTGCAGATACGCAGTATTTT,CASSILASVADTQYF
NA,TRBJ1-3,TRBV5-1,NA,TGCGCCAGCAGCTCTGGAGGGCAGGACATCTCTGGAAACACCATATATTTT,CASSSGGQDISGNTIYF
NA,TRBJ2-5,TRBV9,NA,TGTGCCAGCAGCGTAGGATCGGGGCGGGAGACCCAGTACTTC,CASSVGSGRETQYF
NA,TRBJ2-1,TRBV10-3,TRBD1,TGTGCCATCAGTGAGACCCAGACAGGGAAGCCCTACAATGAGCAGTTCTTC,CAISETQTGKPYNEQFF
NA,TRBJ1-5,TRBV29-1,NA,TGCAGCGTTGGGCGGGGAGTGAGCGTGTGGACGTGCAATCAGCCCCAGCATTTT,CSVGRGVSVWTCNQPQHF
NA,TRBJ2-2,TRBV18,NA,TGTGCCAGCTCACCTTCCGGCCTCCACGGCGGGGAGCTGTTTTTT,CASSPSGLHGGELFF
NA,TRBJ1-5,TRBV25-1,NA,TGTGCCAGCAGTGGTGGGGGGGCAGGTCAGCCCCAGCATTTT,CASSGGGAGQPQHF
NA,TRBJ2-5,TRBV5-1,TRBD1,TGCGCCAGCAGCTTGGCGACAGGGGCGCAAGAGACCCAGTACTTC,CASSLATGAQETQYF
NA,TRBJ2-7,TRBV11-2,TRBD1,TGTGCCAGCAGCCCACAATCGGGGACAGGGGCCTACGAGCAGTACTTC,CASSPQSGTGAYEQYF
NA,TRBJ2-3,TRBV19,NA,TGTGCCAGTAGTGCCCCGGCCACAGATACGCAGTATTTT,CASSAPATDTQYF
NA,TRBJ1-2,TRBV19,NA,TGTGCCAGTAGTCCGCGGACAGCCACTAACTATGGCTACACCTTC,CASSPRTATNYGYTF
NA,TRBJ2-3,TRBV10-2,TRBD2,TGCGCCAGCAGTGAGTGGGGGGGACCCGCTTCACCAGATACGCAGTATTTT,CASSEWGGPASPDTQYF
NA,TRBJ2-5,TRBV5-4,NA,TGTGCCAGCAGCGGGCTACTAGCCGGACAAGAGACCCAGTACTTC,CASSGLLAGQETQYF
few,TRBJ1-5,TRBV19,NA,TGTGCCAGTAGTATGGCCCAGGGGCACAATCAGCCCCAGCATTTT,CASSMAQGHNQPQHF
NA,TRBJ2-3,TRBV14,TRBD1,TGTGCCAGCAGAGGGGACAGCCTATCCCCCACAGATACGCAGTATTTT,CASRGDSLSPTDTQYF
NA,TRBJ2-5,TRBV14,NA,TGTGCCAGCAGCCACCGACAGCCCCAAGAGACCCAGTACTTC,CASSHRQPQETQYF
NA,TRBJ1-6,TRBV10-3,NA,TGTGCCATCAGTGCTGAAGGGGTAGGGGGTTCGCCCCTCCACTTT,CAISAEGVGGSPLHF
once,TRBJ1-2,TRBV12-2,NA,TGTGCAAGTCGCTTAGTTAGGACAGGGCCGAGGGGCTACACCTTC,CASRLVRTGPRGYTF
NA,TRBJ2-7,TRBV5-1,NA,TGCGCCAGCAGCTTGGGACCGCTCTACGAGCAGTACTTC,CASSLGPLYEQYF
NA,TRBJ1-4,TRBV7-9,TRBD1,TGTGCCAGCAGCCGGACAGGGCATTTTAATGAAAAACTGTTTTTT,CASSRTGHFNEKLFF
NA,TRBJ1-4,TRBV7-8,NA,TGTGCCAGCAGCTTAAGCGCAGGGAATGAAAAACTGTTTTTT,CASSLSAGNEKLFF
few,TRBJ1-4,TRBV10-3,TRBD1,TGTGCCATCAGTGAGTCGATTGATACGTCAGGGGGACTGTTTTTT,CAISESIDTSGGLFF
NA,TRBJ2-1,TRBV7-2,NA,TGTGCCAGCAGCTTAGCCGGGGGGCCTTACAATGAGCAGTTCTTC,CASSLAGGPYNEQFF
NA,TRBJ2-5,TRBV2,NA,TGTGCCAGCAGGGCGACAGGGGTCGGGGGGCCGGAGACCCAGTACTTC,CASRATGVGGPETQYF
NA,TRBJ2-7,TRBV13,NA,TGTGCCAGCAGCCCAAGGTTGGGGTCCGAGCAGTACTTC,CASSPRLGSEQYF
NA,TRBJ1-4,TRBV19,NA,TGTGCCAGTAGTATCTGGGCTCCTGCAACTAATGAAAAACTGTTTTTT,CASSIWAPATNEKLFF
NA,TRBJ1-2,TRBV4-2,NA,TGTGCCAGCAGCCAAGAGGACCCTAACTATGGCTACACCTTC,CASSQEDPNYGYTF
NA,TRBJ2-3,TRBV11-2,NA,TGTGCCAGCAGCCCCGCCTTCACAGGGTTTGATACGCAGTATTTT,CASSPAFTGFDTQYF
few,TRBJ1-2,TRBV30,NA,TGTGCCTGGAGCGTGGGCGGCGGGATAGATGGCTACACCTTC,CAWSVGGGIDGYTF
NA,TRBJ1-1,TRBV2,NA,TGTGCCAGCAGTAGGGACTACACTGAAGCTTTCTTT,CASSRDYTEAFF
once,TRBJ1-2,TRBV29-1,TRBD1,TGCAGCGTTGCTAGGGACAGGGGAGGCCTTGGCTATGGCTACACCTTC,CSVARDRGGLGYGYTF
NA,TRBJ2-1,TRBV10-3,TRBD2,TGTGCCATCAGTGGACTAGCCCTCCACAATGAGCAGTTCTTC,CAISGLALHNEQFF
few,TRBJ2-2,TRBV6-1,TRBD2,TGTGCCAGCAGCGGGCGGGGGACCGCCGGGGAGCTGTTTTTT,CASSGRGTAGELFF
NA,TRBJ2-1,TRBV5-4,NA,TGTGCCAGCAGCTATGATCTTTCAAATGAGCAGTTCTTC,CASSYDLSNEQFF
NA,TRBJ2-3,TRBV5-1,NA,TGCGCCAGCAGCAACCCAGGGTTGACAGATACGCAGTATTTT,CASSNPGLTDTQYF
NA,TRBJ1-4,TRBV4-2,TRBD1,TGTGCCAGCAGCCGCCGAGGGGGCAGGGGGCTGGTTGAAAAACTGTTTTTT,CASSRRGGRGLVEKLFF
NA,TRBJ1-3,TRBV2,NA,TGTGCCAGCAGCTCACAGCTCGGGGACACCATATATTTT,CASSSQLGDTIYF
NA,TRBJ1-5,TRBV5-6,TRBD1,TGTGCCAGCAGCTCAAGTGAGAGGGGGCCGAATCAGCCCCAGCATTTT,CASSSSERGPNQPQHF
few,TRBJ2-3,TRBV11-2,NA,TGTGCCAGCAGCTCCCAATATACGCAGTATTTT,CASSSQYTQYF
NA,TRBJ2-7,TRBV4-1,NA,TGCGCCAGCAGCCAAGACCAGGGCGGGTTGGGATTGCAGTACTTC,CASSQDQGGLGLQYF